This T cell receptor beta chain was observed in a study of CD8+ T cells in alopecia areata. Looking at the study overall: Each day, treated patients took oral tofacitinib twice, at 5 to 10 mg per dose.

General observations from the study: As there was one nonresponder, how baseline CD8+ expansion relates to response remains uncertain. Sequencing of scalp samples also includes resident alphabeta T cells from normal skin.

This CDR3 has 14 residues. With 4 bases removed from V and 6 bases from J, the gap between germline ends came to 15 bases. CDR1 is GTSNPN, CDR2 SVGIG, per germline (reference sequence). Noted treatment: oral pan-JAK inhibitor, 5-10 mg twice daily. This clone appeared a few times. The antigen remains unidentified. After isolation, RNA underwent reverse transcription to generate cDNA as the sequencing template. Assay: immunoSEQ multiplex PCR; the TCRdb copy retains only in-frame clones and omits some. Of approximately 220,000 clones listed, roughly two fifths were seen once; the top ten hold around 0.48%.

The clonotype comes from a human donor with alopecia areata. The input for sequencing was CD4+ T cells sorted from blood, taken between weeks 30 and 35, from a patient treated with tofacitinib. The chain combines TRBV30 with TRBJ2-2; perhaps D is TRBD1 or TRBD2 (6 bases each). CDR3 DNA sequence: TGTGCCTGGACTAGGGGGGCATTGGCCGGGGAGCTGTTTTTT. The encoded protein is CAWTRGALAGELFF.